Detailed here is one TCR beta chain. No antigen is known for it. With 60 Vbeta and 13 Jbeta primers, the PCR was carried out. Repertoires were generated with immunoSEQ multiplex PCR, while TCRdb's copy carries only in-frame clones and drops some. The sample has over 150,000 clones, around 65% seen once. This sample is drawn from a study of cytomegalovirus exposure and HLA in healthy donors. Study details: Out of approximately 170 million T cells, an earlier analysis found 117 million unique TCR beta sequences in total. The study, taken as a whole, reports: It is likely that the observed cluster of highly shared sequence variants was a sequencing artifact. Within an earlier analysis, most TCR beta V segments proved productive either about 87% or about 30% of the time.

This CDR3 contains 13 residues. Germline CDR1 SNHLY, CDR2 FYNNEI. The V end was cut by 5 bases, the J end by 9 bases, with 14 bases between. The specimen sequenced was PBMCs. This sequence was found in a woman in her thirties or forties in good health and CMV-seropositive. The V gene is TRBV2, the J gene TRBJ1-5; D call uncertain. The CDR3 protein is CASSRTERGPQHF. The DNA for the CDR3 is TGTGCCAGCAGTAGGACCGAGCGGGGGCCCCAGCATTTT. The full variable domain, in which reference TRBV2 and TRBJ1-5 provide the parts outside the CDR3, is EPEVTQTPSHQVTQMGQEVILRCVPISNHLYFYWYRQILGQKVEFLVSFYNNEISEKSEIFDDQFSVERPDGSNFTLKIRSTKLEDSAMYFCASSRTERGPQHFGDGTRLSIL.